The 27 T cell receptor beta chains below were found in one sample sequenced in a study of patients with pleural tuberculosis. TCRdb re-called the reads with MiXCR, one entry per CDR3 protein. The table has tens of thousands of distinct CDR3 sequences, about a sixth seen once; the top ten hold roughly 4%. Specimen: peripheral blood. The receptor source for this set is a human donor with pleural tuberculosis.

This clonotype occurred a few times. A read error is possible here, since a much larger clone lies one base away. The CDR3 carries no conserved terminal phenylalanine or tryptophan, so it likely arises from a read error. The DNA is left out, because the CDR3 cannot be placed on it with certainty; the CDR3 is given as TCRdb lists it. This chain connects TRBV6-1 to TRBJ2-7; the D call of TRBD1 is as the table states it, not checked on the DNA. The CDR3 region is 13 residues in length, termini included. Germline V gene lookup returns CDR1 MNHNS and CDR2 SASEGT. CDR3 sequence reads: CVSTGGTGSLDYL.

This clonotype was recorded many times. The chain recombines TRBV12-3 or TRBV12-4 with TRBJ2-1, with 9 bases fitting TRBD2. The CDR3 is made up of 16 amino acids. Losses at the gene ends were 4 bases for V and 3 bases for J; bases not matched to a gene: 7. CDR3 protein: CASSSPAGGNYNEQFF. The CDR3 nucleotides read TGTGCCAGCAGTTCCCCTGCGGGGGGGAACTACAATGAGCAGTTCTTC.

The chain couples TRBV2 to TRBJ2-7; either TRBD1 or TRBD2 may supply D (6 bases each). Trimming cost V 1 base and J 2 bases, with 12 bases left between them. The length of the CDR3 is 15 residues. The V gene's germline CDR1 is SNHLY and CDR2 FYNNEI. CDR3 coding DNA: TGTGCCAGCAGTGAAGAATCTAGGGGGGCCTACGAGCAGTACTTC. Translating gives CASSEESRGAYEQYF.

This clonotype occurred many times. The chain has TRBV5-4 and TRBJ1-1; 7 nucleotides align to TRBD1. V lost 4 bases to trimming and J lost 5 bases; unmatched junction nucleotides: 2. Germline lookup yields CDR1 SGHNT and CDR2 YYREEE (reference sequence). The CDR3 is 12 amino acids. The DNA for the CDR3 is TGTGCCAGCAGCCAGGGACAGACTGAAGCTTTCTTT. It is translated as CASSQGQTEAFF. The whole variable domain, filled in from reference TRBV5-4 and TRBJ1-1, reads ETGVTQSPTHLIKTRGQQVTLRCSSQSGHNTVSWYQQALGQGPQFIFQYYREEENGRGNFPPRFSGLQFPNYSSELNVNALELDDSALYLCASSQGQTEAFFGQGTRLTVV.

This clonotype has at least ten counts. CDR3 coding DNA: TGCGCCAGCAGCTTGGCGGGGAGTAGGGAGCAGTTCTTC. Encoded protein: CASSLAGSREQFF. The rearrangement uses TRBV5-1 and TRBJ2-1; maybe TRBD2 (5 bases). V was shortened by 0 bases and J by 10 bases, with 11 bases between the two germline ends. The CDR3 runs to 13 residues. The germline V gene has CDR1 SGHRS and CDR2 YFSETQ.

The DNA for the CDR3 is TGTGCCAGCAGCGAAGGGGGCAGGGTCAATCAGCCCCAGCATTTT. Residues: CASSEGGRVNQPQHF. The rearrangement uses TRBV7-8 and TRBJ1-5; 7 nucleotides line up with TRBD1. This CDR3 comprises 15 residues. Germline V lookup: CDR1 SGHVS, CDR2 FQNEAQ. The V and J ends lost 5 bases and 3 bases, in that order; junction bases with no gene match: 7.

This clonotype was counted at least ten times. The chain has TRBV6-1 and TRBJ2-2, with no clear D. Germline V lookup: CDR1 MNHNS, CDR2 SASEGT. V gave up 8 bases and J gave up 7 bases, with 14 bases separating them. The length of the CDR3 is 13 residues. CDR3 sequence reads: CASARSGIGELFF. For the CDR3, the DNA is TGTGCCAGCGCCCGTTCAGGAATCGGGGAGCTGTTTTTT.

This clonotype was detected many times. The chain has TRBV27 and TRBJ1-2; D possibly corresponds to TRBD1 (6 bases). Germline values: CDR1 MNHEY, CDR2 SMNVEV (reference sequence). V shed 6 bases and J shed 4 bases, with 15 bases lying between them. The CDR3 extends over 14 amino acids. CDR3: CASSRGGGVYGYTF. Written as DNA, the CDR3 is TGTGCCAGCAGCCGAGGGGGGGGTGTCTATGGCTACACCTTC.

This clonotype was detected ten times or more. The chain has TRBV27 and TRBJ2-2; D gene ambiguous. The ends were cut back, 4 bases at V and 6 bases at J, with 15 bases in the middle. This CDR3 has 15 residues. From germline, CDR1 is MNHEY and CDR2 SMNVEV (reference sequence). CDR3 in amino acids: CASSYRSPPAGELFF. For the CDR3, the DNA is TGTGCCAGCAGTTATAGATCTCCCCCCGCCGGGGAGCTGTTTTTT.

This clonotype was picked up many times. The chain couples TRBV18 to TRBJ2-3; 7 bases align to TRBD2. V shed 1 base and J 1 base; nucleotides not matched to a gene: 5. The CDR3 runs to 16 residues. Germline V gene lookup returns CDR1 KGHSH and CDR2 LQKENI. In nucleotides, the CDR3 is TGTGCCAGCTCACCACTTGGGACTACCGGCACAGATACGCAGTATTTT. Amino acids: CASSPLGTTGTDTQYF. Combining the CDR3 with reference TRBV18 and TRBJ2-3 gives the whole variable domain NAGVMQNPRHLVRRRGQEARLRCSPMKGHSHVYWYRQLPEEGLKFMVYLQKENIIDESGMPKERFSAEFPKEGPSILRIQQVVRGDSAAYFCASSPLGTTGTDTQYFGPGTRLTVL.

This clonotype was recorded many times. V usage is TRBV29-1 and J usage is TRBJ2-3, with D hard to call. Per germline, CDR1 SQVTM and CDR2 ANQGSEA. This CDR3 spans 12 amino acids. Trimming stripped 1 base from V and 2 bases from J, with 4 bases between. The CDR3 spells CSVEAFTDTQYF. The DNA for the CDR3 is TGCAGCGTTGAAGCCTTCACAGATACGCAGTATTTT.

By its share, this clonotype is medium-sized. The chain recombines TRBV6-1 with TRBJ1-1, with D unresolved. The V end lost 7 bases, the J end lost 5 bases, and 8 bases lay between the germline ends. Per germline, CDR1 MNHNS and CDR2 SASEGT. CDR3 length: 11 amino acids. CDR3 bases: TGTGCCAGCATGAGAAGAACTGAAGCTTTCTTT. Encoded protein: CASMRRTEAFF.

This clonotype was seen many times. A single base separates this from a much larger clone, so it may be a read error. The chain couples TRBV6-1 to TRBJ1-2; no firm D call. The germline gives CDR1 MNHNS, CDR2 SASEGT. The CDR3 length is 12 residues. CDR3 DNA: TGTGCCAGCAGTGAATCATGGTATGGCTACGCCTTC. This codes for CASSESWYGYAF.

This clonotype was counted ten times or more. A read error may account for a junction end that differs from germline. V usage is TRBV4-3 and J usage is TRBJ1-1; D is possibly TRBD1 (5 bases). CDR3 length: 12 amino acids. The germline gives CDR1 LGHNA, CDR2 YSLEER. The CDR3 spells CASSQDLGDARF. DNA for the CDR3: TGCGCCAGCAGCCAAGATTTAGGGGACGCCAGATTT.

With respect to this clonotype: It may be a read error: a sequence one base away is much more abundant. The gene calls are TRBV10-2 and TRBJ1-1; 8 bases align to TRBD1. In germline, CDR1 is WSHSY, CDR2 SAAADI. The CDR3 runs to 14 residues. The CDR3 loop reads CATLSQGADTEASF. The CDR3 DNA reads TGTGCCACCCTATCCCAGGGGGCGGACACTGAAGCTTCCTTT.

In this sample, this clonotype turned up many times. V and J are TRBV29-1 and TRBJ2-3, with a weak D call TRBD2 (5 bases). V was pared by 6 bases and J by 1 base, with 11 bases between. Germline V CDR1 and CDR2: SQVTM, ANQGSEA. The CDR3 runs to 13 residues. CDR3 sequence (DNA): TGCAGCGTGGGCGGGCCCGGCACAGATACGCAGTATTTT. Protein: CSVGGPGTDTQYF.

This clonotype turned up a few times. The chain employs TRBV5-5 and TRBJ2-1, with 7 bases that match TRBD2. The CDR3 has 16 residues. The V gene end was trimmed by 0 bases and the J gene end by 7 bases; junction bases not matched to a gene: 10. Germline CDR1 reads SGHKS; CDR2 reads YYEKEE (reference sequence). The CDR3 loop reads CASSLAPAGIVNEQFF. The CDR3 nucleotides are TGTGCCAGCAGCTTGGCTCCAGCGGGAATAGTAAATGAGCAGTTCTTC.

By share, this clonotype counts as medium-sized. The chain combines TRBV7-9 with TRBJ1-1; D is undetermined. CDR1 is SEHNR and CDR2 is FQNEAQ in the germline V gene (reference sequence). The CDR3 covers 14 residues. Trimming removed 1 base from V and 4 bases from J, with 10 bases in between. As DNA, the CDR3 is TGTGCCAGCAGCTTAGAGGCCAGGAGCACTGAAGCTTTCTTT. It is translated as CASSLEARSTEAFF.

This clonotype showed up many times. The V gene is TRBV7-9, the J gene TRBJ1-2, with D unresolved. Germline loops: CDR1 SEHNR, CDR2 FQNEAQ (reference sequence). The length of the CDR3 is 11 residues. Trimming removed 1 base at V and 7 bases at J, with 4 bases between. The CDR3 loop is CASSLDRGYTF. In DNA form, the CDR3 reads TGTGCCAGCAGCTTAGACCGTGGCTACACCTTC. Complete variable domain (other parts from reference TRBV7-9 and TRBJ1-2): DTGVSQNPRHKITKRGQNVTFRCDPISEHNRLYWYRQTLGQGPEFLTYFQNEAQLEKSRLLSDRFSAERPKGSFSTLEIQRTEQGDSAMYLCASSLDRGYTFGSGTRLTVV.

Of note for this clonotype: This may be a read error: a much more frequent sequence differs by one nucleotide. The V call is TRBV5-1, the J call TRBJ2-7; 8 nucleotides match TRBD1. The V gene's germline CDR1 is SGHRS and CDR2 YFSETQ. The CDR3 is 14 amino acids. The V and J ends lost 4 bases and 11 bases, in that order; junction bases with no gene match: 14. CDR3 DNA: TGCGCCAGCAGCACCCCTTCCTCCGGGACAGGAAAGTACTTC. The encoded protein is CASSTPSSGTGKYF.

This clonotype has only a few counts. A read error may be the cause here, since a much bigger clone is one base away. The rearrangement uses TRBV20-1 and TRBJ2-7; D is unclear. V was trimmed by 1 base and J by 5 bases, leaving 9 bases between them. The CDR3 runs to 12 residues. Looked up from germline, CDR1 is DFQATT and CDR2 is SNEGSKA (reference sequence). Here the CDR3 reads CSARGSANEQYF. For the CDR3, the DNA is TGCAGTGCTAGAGGGTCCGCGAACGAGCAGTACTTC.

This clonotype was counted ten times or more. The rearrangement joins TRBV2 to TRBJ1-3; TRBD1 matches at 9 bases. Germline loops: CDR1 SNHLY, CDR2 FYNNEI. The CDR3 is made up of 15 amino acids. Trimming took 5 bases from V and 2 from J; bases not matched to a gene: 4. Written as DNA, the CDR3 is TGTGCCAGCAGTTCGACAGGGGGACCTGGAAACACCATATATTTT. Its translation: CASSSTGGPGNTIYF.

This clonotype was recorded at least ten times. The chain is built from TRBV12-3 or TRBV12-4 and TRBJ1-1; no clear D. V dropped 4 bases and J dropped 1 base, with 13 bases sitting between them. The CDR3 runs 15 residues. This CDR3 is CASSSSGSGNTEAFF. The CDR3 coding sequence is TGTGCCAGCAGTTCGAGCGGCAGTGGGAACACTGAAGCTTTCTTT.

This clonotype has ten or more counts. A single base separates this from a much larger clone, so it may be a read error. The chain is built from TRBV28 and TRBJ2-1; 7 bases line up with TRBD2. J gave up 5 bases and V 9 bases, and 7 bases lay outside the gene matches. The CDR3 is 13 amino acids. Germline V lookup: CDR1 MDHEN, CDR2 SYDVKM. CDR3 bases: TGTGCCAGTCTAGCGGAGAACCACAATGAGCAGTTCTTC. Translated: CASLAENHNEQFF.

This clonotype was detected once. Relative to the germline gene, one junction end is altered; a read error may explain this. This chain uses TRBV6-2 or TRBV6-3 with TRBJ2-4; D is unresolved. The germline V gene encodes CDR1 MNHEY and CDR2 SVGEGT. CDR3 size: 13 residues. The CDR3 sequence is CASTPGAVNTQYF. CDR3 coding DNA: TGTGCCAGCACCCCAGGAGCCGTTAACACTCAGTACTTC.

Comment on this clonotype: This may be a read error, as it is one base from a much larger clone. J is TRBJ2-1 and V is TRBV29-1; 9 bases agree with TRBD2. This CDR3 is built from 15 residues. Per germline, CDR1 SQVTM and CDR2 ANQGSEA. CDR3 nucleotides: TGCAGCGTTGAAGTGGGACTAGCCTATATTAATGGGCAGTTCTTC. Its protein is CSVEVGLAYINGQFF.

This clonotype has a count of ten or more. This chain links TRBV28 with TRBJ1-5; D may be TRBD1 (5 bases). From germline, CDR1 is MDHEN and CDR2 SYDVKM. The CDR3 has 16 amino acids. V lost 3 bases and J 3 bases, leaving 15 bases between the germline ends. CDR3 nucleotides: TGTGCCAGCAGTTTGCGAGGAGGGGAGTTCAATCAGCCCCAGCATTTT. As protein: CASSLRGGEFNQPQHF.